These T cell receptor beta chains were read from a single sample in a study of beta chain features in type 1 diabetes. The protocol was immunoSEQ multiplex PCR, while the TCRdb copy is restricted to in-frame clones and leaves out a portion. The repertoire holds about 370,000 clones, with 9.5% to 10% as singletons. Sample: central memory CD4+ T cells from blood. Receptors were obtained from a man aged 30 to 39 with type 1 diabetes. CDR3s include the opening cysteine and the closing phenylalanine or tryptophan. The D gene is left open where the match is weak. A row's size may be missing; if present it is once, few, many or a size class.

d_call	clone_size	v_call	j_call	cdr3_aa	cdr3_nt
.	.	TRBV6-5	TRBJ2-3	CASRNRVTDTQYF	TGTGCCAGCAGGAACAGGGTCACAGATACGCAGTATTTT
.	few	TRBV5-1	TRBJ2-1	CASSPSRRVNDQEQFF	TGCGCCAGCAGCCCTTCACGTCGGGTAAACGATCAGGAGCAGTTCTTC
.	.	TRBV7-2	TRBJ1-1	CASSLDVSEAFF	TGTGCCAGCAGCTTAGATGTGTCTGAAGCTTTCTTT
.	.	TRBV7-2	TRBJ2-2	CASSLGGSPELFF	TGTGCCAGCAGCTTAGGAGGTTCTCCTGAGCTGTTTTTT
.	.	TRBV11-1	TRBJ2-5	CASSPDPGETQYF	TGTGCCAGCAGCCCAGATCCCGGAGAGACCCAGTACTTC
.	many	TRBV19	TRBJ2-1	CASSLTDSYPYNEQFF	TGTGCCAGTAGCCTAACGGACAGCTACCCCTACAATGAGCAGTTCTTC
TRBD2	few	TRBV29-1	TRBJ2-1	CSVELAGVYNEQFF	TGCAGCGTAGAACTAGCGGGTGTATACAATGAGCAGTTCTTC
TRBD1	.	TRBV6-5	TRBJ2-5	CASSYGTGKETQYF	TGTGCCAGCAGTTACGGGACAGGCAAAGAGACCCAGTACTTC
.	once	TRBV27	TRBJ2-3	CASSFQGTDTQYF	TGTGCCAGCAGTTTTCAGGGCACAGATACGCAGTATTTT
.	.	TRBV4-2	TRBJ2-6	CASSFSLASGANVLTF	TGTGCCAGCAGCTTTTCCTTAGCGTCTGGGGCCAACGTCCTGACTTTC
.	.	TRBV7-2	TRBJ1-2	CASSFTTGVDYGYTF	TGTGCCAGCAGCTTTACGACAGGTGTGGACTATGGCTACACCTTC
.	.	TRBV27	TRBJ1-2	CASGPRDRTYYGYTF	TGTGCCAGCGGACCACGGGACCGCACGTACTATGGCTACACCTTC
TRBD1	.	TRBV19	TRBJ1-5	CASRLPGQGALGTQHF	TGTGCCAGTAGACTTCCGGGACAGGGGGCCCTGGGGACCCAGCATTTT
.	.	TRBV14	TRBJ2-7	CASSQWTSYEQYF	TGTGCCAGCAGCCAATGGACTTCCTACGAGCAGTACTTC
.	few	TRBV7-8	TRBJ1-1	CASSLAGMNTEAFF	TGTGCCAGCAGCTTAGCAGGCATGAACACTGAAGCTTTCTTT
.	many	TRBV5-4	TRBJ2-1	CASSFDWNNEQFF	TGTGCCAGCAGCTTTGACTGGAACAATGAGCAGTTCTTC
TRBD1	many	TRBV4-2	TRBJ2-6	CASSQGTGTSGANVLTF	TGTGCCAGCAGCCAAGGGACAGGGACCTCTGGGGCCAACGTCCTGACTTTC
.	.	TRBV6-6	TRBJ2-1	CASSYSIQRSYNEQFF	TGTGCCAGCAGTTACTCGATACAGCGGAGCTACAATGAGCAGTTCTTC
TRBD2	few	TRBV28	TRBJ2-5	CASSYRPWREGATQYF	TGTGCCAGCAGTTACCGACCGTGGCGGGAGGGGGCGACCCAGTACTTC
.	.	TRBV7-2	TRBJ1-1	CASSPGGGTEAFF	TGTGCCAGCAGCCCGGGCGGCGGTACCGAAGCTTTCTTT
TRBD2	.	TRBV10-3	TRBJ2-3	CAIRGLAGGGSTDTQYF	TGTGCCATCAGAGGCCTAGCGGGAGGAGGGAGCACAGATACGCAGTATTTT
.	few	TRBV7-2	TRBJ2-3	CASSPGHSTGTDTQYF	TGTGCCAGCAGCCCCGGACACTCAACGGGCACAGATACGCAGTATTTT
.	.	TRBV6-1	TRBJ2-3	CASTRPGTDTQYF	TGTGCCAGCACCCGCCCGGGCACAGATACGCAGTATTTT
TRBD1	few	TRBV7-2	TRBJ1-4	CASSFDRDEKLFF	TGTGCCAGCAGCTTTGACAGGGATGAAAAACTGTTTTTT
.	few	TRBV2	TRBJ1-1	CASTKGEDTEAFF	TGTGCCAGCACGAAAGGGGAGGACACTGAAGCTTTCTTT
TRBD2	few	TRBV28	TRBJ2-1	CASSRWGTSGISYNEQFF	TGTGCCAGCAGTCGTTGGGGGACTAGCGGGATCTCCTACAATGAGCAGTTCTTC
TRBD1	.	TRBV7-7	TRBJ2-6	CASSSTGAGGANVLTF	TGTGCTAGCAGCTCCACAGGGGCAGGTGGGGCCAACGTCCTGACTTTC
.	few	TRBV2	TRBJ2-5	CASVRDGQETQYF	TGTGCCAGCGTTAGGGACGGACAAGAGACCCAGTACTTC
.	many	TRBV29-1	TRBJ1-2	CSVGNSLANYGYTF	TGCAGCGTTGGAAACAGCCTTGCTAACTATGGCTACACCTTC
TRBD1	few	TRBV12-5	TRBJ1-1	CASGLEGGRTEAFF	TGTGCTAGTGGTTTGGAAGGGGGCCGCACTGAAGCTTTCTTT
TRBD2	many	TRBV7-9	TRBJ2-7	CASTLVRLAGDEQYF	TGTGCCAGCACGTTAGTAAGACTAGCGGGAGACGAGCAGTACTTC
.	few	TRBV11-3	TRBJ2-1	CASSLMGHNEQFF	TGTGCCAGCAGCTTAATGGGGCACAATGAGCAGTTCTTC
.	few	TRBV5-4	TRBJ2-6	CASSLGGAGANVLTF	TGTGCCAGCAGCTTGGGGGGAGCTGGGGCCAACGTCCTGACTTTC
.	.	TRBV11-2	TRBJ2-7	CASSLVFGLYEQYF	TGTGCCAGCAGCTTAGTTTTCGGACTCTACGAGCAGTACTTC